This TCR beta chain was found in a study of T cell repertoires in cytomegalovirus infection. About the research overall: In public TCR beta signatures, there were indications of both CMV infection and matching HLA type.

CDR3 length: 16 residues. J was trimmed by 5 bases and V by 2 bases; bases with no gene match: 6. Germline CDR1 and CDR2: SGHTA and FQGTGA. A word on this clonotype: Its antigen remains unidentified.

Findings of the study overall: HLA-C-restricted CMV clonotypes gave the most frequent clonotype in two of eight donors. Individuals carrying CMV plus the relevant HLA were identified by cumulative frequency of public TCR beta families.

TCRdb re-analysed the reads in MiXCR, keeping a single row per CDR3 protein. The sample lists about 200,000 distinct CDR3 sequences; approximately 9.7% were seen once. The receptor's source is a human donor in good health (CMV status not recorded). Some clones in this sample may be carry-over from other donors' samples. This chain links TRBV7-3 with TRBJ2-1, with 10 bases matching TRBD1. Sequencing input: PBMCs. CDR3 amino acids: CASSLGPGTGDNEQFF. The CDR3 DNA is TGTGCCAGCAGCTTAGGACCCGGGACAGGGGACAATGAGCAGTTCTTC.